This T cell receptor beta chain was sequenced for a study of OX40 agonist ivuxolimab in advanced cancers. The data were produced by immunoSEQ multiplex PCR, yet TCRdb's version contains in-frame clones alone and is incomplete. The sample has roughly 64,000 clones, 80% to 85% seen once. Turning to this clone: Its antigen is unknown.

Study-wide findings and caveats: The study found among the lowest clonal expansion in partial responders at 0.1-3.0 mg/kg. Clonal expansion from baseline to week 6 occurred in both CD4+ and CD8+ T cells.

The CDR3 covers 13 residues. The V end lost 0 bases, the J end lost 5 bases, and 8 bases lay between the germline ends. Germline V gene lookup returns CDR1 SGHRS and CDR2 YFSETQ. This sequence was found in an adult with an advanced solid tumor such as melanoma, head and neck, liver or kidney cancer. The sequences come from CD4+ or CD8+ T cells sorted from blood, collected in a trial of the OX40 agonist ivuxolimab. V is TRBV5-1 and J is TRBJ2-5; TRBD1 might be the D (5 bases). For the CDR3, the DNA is TGCGCCAGCAGCTTGGGGGGCTTGGAGACCCAGTACTTC. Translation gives CASSLGGLETQYF.